This T cell receptor (beta chain) was sequenced during a study of blood T cell repertoires in COVID-19. Overall study context: Collection of acute and convalescent COVID-19 samples took place in the United States, Italy and Spain.

V was pared by 4 bases and J by 6 bases, with 16 bases between. The CDR3 contains 15 residues. From germline, CDR1 is LGHDT and CDR2 YNNKEL (reference sequence). The sample holds a few counts of this clone. In the study's own analysis: Cell counts per sample came from amplifying reference gene primers. TCRdb's table, derived via immunoSEQ multiplex PCR, lists solely in-frame clones and lacks some. That table is the source of V, J and clone size, and D and trimming were worked out from the DNA. This table has some 220,000 clones, over 75% appearing once. The chain recombines TRBV3-1 (or the pseudogene TRBV3-2) with TRBJ1-5; D is perhaps TRBD1 (6 bases). The source material was peripheral blood. The sequence derives from a man in his fifties with COVID-19, enrolled during active disease. CDR3 amino acids: CASSRGPSTGQPQHF. CDR3 nucleotide sequence: TGTGCCAGCAGCCGGGGGCCATCGACGGGTCAGCCCCAGCATTTT.